This entry describes one T cell receptor (beta chain). The repertoire was sequenced with immunoSEQ multiplex PCR; TCRdb's copy has only in-frame clones and lacks some. Found here are 20,000 to 25,000 clones, around 80% of them singletons; the top ten hold 9.5% to 13%. The sample originates from a study of sequential checkpoint blockade in melanoma. As to treatment: randomized to nivolumab then ipilimumab (arm A) or the reverse (arm B). CDR1 SGHTA and CDR2 FQGNSA come from the germline V gene. This CDR3 is 15 amino acids long. The trim removed 0 bases at V and 5 bases at J, leaving 6 bases unmatched. The material sequenced was CD8+ T cells sorted from blood (inferred from file names), taken from a patient given nivolumab and ipilimumab in sequence. The origin of this receptor is a human donor with melanoma. The chain recombines TRBV7-2 with TRBJ2-5, with TRBD2 identical over 7 bases. The CDR3 bases are TGTGCCAGCAGCTTAGCGGGAGGGGTGATGGAGACCCAGTACTTC. Protein sequence: CASSLAGGVMETQYF.